The 28 T cell receptor beta chains listed next were all sequenced from one sample in a study of immune characteristics of hereditary and idiopathic chronic pancreatitis. Chronic pancreatitis pancreas tissue came from patients undergoing total pancreatectomy with islet autotransplantation (TPIAT). Libraries were prepared through the immunoSEQ multiplex PCR assay. The table was pulled from immuneACCESS by TCRdb, which kept in-frame rearrangements only. Such tables lose some clones; where checked, under half of the loss comes from unresolved V genes, and the rest has no known cause. This sample holds some 950 clones; roughly 78% were observed only once. Roughly 15% of the sample is in the top ten clones. The material sequenced was pancreas tissue with idiopathic chronic pancreatitis. What this sample's cell subset or site label stands for: chronic pancreatitis without an identified cause. These receptor sequences come from a human donor with chronic pancreatitis.

The chain carries TRBV7-2 and TRBJ2-7; possible D gene TRBD2, 5 bases. The V end was cut by 0 bases, the J end by 3 bases, with 12 bases between. This CDR3 contains 15 residues. Germline V gene sequence: CDR1 SGHTA, CDR2 FQGNSA. The CDR3 spells CASSLASTIFYEQYF. The DNA of the CDR3 is TGTGCCAGCAGCTTAGCGTCGACTATTTTCTACGAGCAGTACTTC.

The CDR3 nucleotides are TGTGCCAGCAGGGGAGCCGGGACAGGCTATGGCTACACCTTC. Its protein is CASRGAGTGYGYTF. J is TRBJ1-2 and V is TRBV28; 8 bases fit TRBD1. This CDR3 has 14 amino acids. The trim removed 6 bases at V and 4 bases at J, leaving 7 bases unmatched. The germline CDR1 and CDR2 sequences are MDHEN and SYDVKM.

Sample share makes this clone large. The CDR3 DNA reads as TGTGCCAGCAGGGCCCTCAGTCCCTACGAGCAGTACTTC. Translated, it gives CASRALSPYEQYF. The gene calls are TRBV6-5 and TRBJ2-7; D is uncertain. The CDR3 contains 13 residues. Germline CDR1 reads MNHEY; CDR2 reads SVGAGI. V dropped 6 bases and J dropped 2 bases, with 11 bases sitting between them.

The chain uses TRBV4-2 and TRBJ2-5; perhaps TRBD1 as D (5 bases). The CDR3 is 15 amino acids. Trimming shortened V by 3 bases and J by 2 bases, and 13 bases separated the two germline ends. Germline-derived CDR1 and CDR2 are LGHNA and YNFKEQ. CDR3 sequence (DNA): TGTGCCAGCAGCCATGACCTGACAGAGCAAGAGACCCAGTACTTC. Protein sequence: CASSHDLTEQETQYF.

This clone was picked up a small number of times. Here the CDR3 reads CASTSTVSYNEQFF. For the CDR3, the DNA is TGCGCCAGCACTTCGACGGTCTCCTACAATGAGCAGTTCTTC. The chain is built from TRBV5-1 and TRBJ2-1, with D unresolved. CDR1 is SGHRS and CDR2 is YFSETQ in the germline V gene. The CDR3 has 14 residues. V was cut by 6 bases and J by 0 bases, with 10 bases left in between.

The gene calls are TRBV6-4 and TRBJ2-3; 13 nucleotides agree with TRBD2. The CDR3 is 17 amino acids. Germline V CDR1 and CDR2: MRHNA, SNTAGT. After removal of 0 bases from V and 4 bases from J, the junction contained 4 bases not matched to a gene. The CDR3 is CASSDSSTSGGPDTQYF. The DNA for the CDR3 is TGTGCCAGCAGTGACTCCTCGACTAGCGGGGGGCCAGATACGCAGTATTTT.

The gene calls are TRBV7-9 and TRBJ2-7; D is uncertain. Germline V lookup: CDR1 SEHNR, CDR2 FQNEAQ (reference sequence). CDR3 length equals 15 residues. Trimming stripped 5 bases from V and 3 bases from J, with 17 bases between. The CDR3 protein is CASSPPSAWGYEQYF. CDR3 DNA: TGTGCCAGCAGCCCCCCTTCGGCGTGGGGCTACGAGCAGTACTTC. The full variable domain, with the rest looked up from reference TRBV7-9 and TRBJ2-7, is DTGVSQNPRHKITKRGQNVTFRCDPISEHNRLYWYRQTLGQGPEFLTYFQNEAQLEKSRLLSDRFSAERPKGSFSTLEIQRTEQGDSAMYLCASSPPSAWGYEQYFGPGTRLTVT.

The chain links TRBV29-1 to TRBJ2-1; D ambiguous. This CDR3 has 14 residues. Germline V gene data show CDR1 as SQVTM and CDR2 as ANQGSEA. The V gene lost 7 bases and the J gene lost 0 bases, with 13 bases spanning the gap. As DNA, the CDR3 is TGCAGCGCTTGGGTCACGAGCTCCTACAATGAGCAGTTCTTC. Translated: CSAWVTSSYNEQFF.

The chain recombines TRBV3-1 (or the pseudogene TRBV3-2) with TRBJ2-7; D not certain. The CDR3 contains 11 residues. The V end lost 1 base, the J end lost 2 bases, and 0 bases lay between the germline ends. The germline V gene encodes CDR1 LGHDT and CDR2 YNNKEL (reference sequence). In DNA form, the CDR3 reads TGTGCCAGCAGCCAAGCCTACGAGCAGTACTTC. It codes for CASSQAYEQYF.

This sequence joins TRBV28 and TRBJ1-6; TRBD1 might be the D (5 bases). The CDR3 loop spans 14 amino acids. V gave up 6 bases and J gave up 5 bases, with 11 bases separating them. CDR1 is MDHEN and CDR2 is SYDVKM in the germline V gene. CDR3 loop: CASRRDGNNSPLHF. The CDR3 region has the DNA TGTGCCAGCAGGCGGGACGGAAATAATTCACCCCTCCACTTT.

This clone appeared a few times. The chain joins TRBV21-1 to TRBJ1-6; whether TRBD1, the table's D call, matches the DNA was not checked. TRBV21-1 is designated a pseudogene. The CDR3 is 14 residues long. CDR3 protein: CASSKGQINSPLHF. In DNA, the CDR3 is TGTGCCAGCAGCAAAGGGCAGATTAATTCACCCCTCCACTTT.

CDR3 region: CASRETSGSRNEQYF. The DNA for the CDR3 is TGTGCCAGCAGGGAGACTAGCGGGAGTCGTAACGAGCAGTACTTC. The chain uses TRBV6-5 and TRBJ2-7; TRBD2 agrees at 12 bases. This CDR3 has 15 residues. V was clipped by 6 bases and J by 5 bases; unmatched bases: 8. The germline gives CDR1 MNHEY, CDR2 SVGAGI.

CDR3 protein: CASSYTNEKLFF. The DNA for the CDR3 is TGTGCCAGCAGTTACACTAATGAAAAACTGTTTTTT. The chain combines TRBV12-3 or TRBV12-4 with TRBJ1-4; D is unresolved. V lost 4 bases to trimming and J lost 2 bases, with 2 bases between them. CDR3 length: 12 residues.

V gene TRBV3-1 (or the pseudogene TRBV3-2) combines with J gene TRBJ2-5; 13 bases are a match to TRBD2. Germline-derived CDR1 and CDR2 are LGHDT and YNNKEL (reference sequence). The CDR3 is 15 residues long. The V gene end was trimmed by 4 bases and the J gene end by 2 bases; junction bases not matched to a gene: 1. CDR3 nucleotides: TGTGCCAGCAGCCCGGGACTAGCGGGGCAAGAGACCCAGTACTTC. It is translated as CASSPGLAGQETQYF.

V gene TRBV9 combines with J gene TRBJ2-3, with D uncertain. V shed 1 base and J shed 3 bases, with 9 bases lying between them. The CDR3 is 14 amino acids. CDR1 is SGDLS, CDR2 YYNGEE, per germline. The CDR3 coding sequence is TGTGCCAGCAGCGTACAGTGGGGAACAGATACGCAGTATTTT. Translated: CASSVQWGTDTQYF. Full variable domain (remainder filled in from reference TRBV9 and TRBJ2-3): DSGVTQTPKHLITATGQRVTLRCSPRSGDLSVYWYQQSLDQGLQFLIQYYNGEERAKGNILERFSAQQFPDLHSELNLSSLELGDSALYFCASSVQWGTDTQYFGPGTRLTVL.

The chain uses TRBV2 and TRBJ1-5, with D unclear. Germline V gene lookup returns CDR1 SNHLY and CDR2 FYNNEI. V shed 8 bases and J shed 0 bases, with 11 bases lying between them. CDR3 size: 14 residues. CDR3 bases: TGTGCCAGCTCTCTAGGATCTAGCAATCAGCCCCAGCATTTT. Protein product: CASSLGSSNQPQHF.

This clone was recorded once. The chain carries TRBV5-5 and TRBJ1-1; D is undetermined. CDR1 and CDR2 from the germline V gene are SGHKS and YYEKEE (reference sequence). V lost 4 bases and J lost 0, with 7 bases in between. The CDR3 loop spans 13 amino acids. The CDR3 bases are TGTGCCAGCAGCCGAAATATGAACACTGAAGCTTTCTTT. It codes for CASSRNMNTEAFF. The variable domain in full, with the rest retrieved from reference TRBV5-5 and TRBJ1-1, is DAGVTQSPTHLIKTRGQQVTLRCSPISGHKSVSWYQQVLGQGPQFIFQYYEKEERGRGNFPDRFSARQFPNYSSELNVNALLLGDSALYLCASSRNMNTEAFFGQGTRLTVV.

The genes are TRBV19 and TRBJ2-7; 9 bases align to TRBD1. Germline V gene lookup returns CDR1 LNHDA and CDR2 SQIVND (reference sequence). The length of the CDR3 is 15 residues. V trimming: 5 bases; J trimming: 2 bases; junction bases outside the gene matches: 7. The CDR3 DNA reads TGTGCCAGTAGTTTACCGGGACAGGGAACCTACGAGCAGTACTTC. This gives the protein CASSLPGQGTYEQYF. Using reference TRBV19 and TRBJ2-7 for the parts outside the CDR3, the full variable domain is DGGITQSPKYLFRKEGQNVTLSCEQNLNHDAMYWYRQDPGQGLRLIYYSQIVNDFQKGDIAEGYSVSREKKESFPLTVTSAQKNPTAFYLCASSLPGQGTYEQYFGPGTRLTVT.

The chain is built from TRBV5-1 and TRBJ1-1, with a weak D call TRBD1 (6 bases). CDR1 is SGHRS, CDR2 YFSETQ, per germline. The CDR3 is 14 amino acids. V dropped 3 bases and J dropped 3 bases, with 12 bases sitting between them. CDR3 sequence reads: CASSSQGGYTEAFF. The CDR3 coding sequence is TGCGCCAGCAGCTCACAGGGAGGTTACACTGAAGCTTTCTTT.

The chain joins TRBV19 to TRBJ2-7, with 7 nucleotides matching TRBD2. This CDR3 region has 15 residues. V shed 4 bases, J shed 2 bases, and the junction held 8 bases outside the gene matches. CDR1 is LNHDA, CDR2 SQIVND, per germline (reference sequence). The CDR3 nucleotides read TGTGCCAGTAGTAGGGATAGCGGGCATACCTACGAGCAGTACTTC. Translation: CASSRDSGHTYEQYF.

The chain has TRBV20-1 and TRBJ2-1; D is unresolved. This CDR3 contains 10 residues. The V gene's germline CDR1 is DFQATT and CDR2 SNEGSKA (reference sequence). V shed 5 bases and J shed 8 bases, with 7 bases lying between them. The DNA of the CDR3 is TGCAGTGCTTTGGCCCATGAGCAGTTCTTC. This gives the protein CSALAHEQFF.

The count of this clone is one. This chain links TRBV5-1 with TRBJ2-5; D gene ambiguous. This CDR3 spans 13 amino acids. The V and J ends lost 0 bases and 5 bases respectively, with 8 bases between them. Looked up from germline, CDR1 is SGHRS and CDR2 is YFSETQ. This CDR3 reads CASSLAPAETQYF. CDR3 in DNA: TGCGCCAGCAGCTTGGCCCCGGCGGAGACCCAGTACTTC.

The rearrangement uses TRBV7-9 and TRBJ1-1, with D uncertain. Germline loops: CDR1 SEHNR, CDR2 FQNEAQ (reference sequence). The V and J ends lost 5 bases and 1 base respectively, with 8 bases between them. The CDR3 covers 13 residues. Here the CDR3 DNA reads TGTGCCAGCAGCCCGTTTGCGAACACTGAAGCTTTCTTT. Residues: CASSPFANTEAFF. Variable domain in full (rest from reference TRBV7-9 and TRBJ1-1): DTGVSQNPRHKITKRGQNVTFRCDPISEHNRLYWYRQTLGQGPEFLTYFQNEAQLEKSRLLSDRFSAERPKGSFSTLEIQRTEQGDSAMYLCASSPFANTEAFFGQGTRLTVV.

The table lists this clone with a count of one. The chain uses TRBV30 and TRBJ2-3; D tentatively fits TRBD1 or TRBD2 (5 bases each). Deletions cut 2 bases from V and 1 base from J, with 13 bases between. The CDR3 consists of 15 residues. CDR1 and CDR2 (germline): GTSNPN, SVGIG (reference sequence). CDR3 in DNA: TGTGCCTGGAGTACTACCGGGACGGGCACAGATACGCAGTATTTT. This translates into CAWSTTGTGTDTQYF.

In nucleotides, the CDR3 is TGTGCCAGCAGCCTAAGGAGGGGACCTGAAGCTTTCTTT. Its translation is CASSLRRGPEAFF. V gene TRBV2 combines with J gene TRBJ1-1; possible D gene TRBD1, 5 bases. Germline lookup yields CDR1 SNHLY and CDR2 FYNNEI. This CDR3 comprises 13 residues. Trimming left V 6 bases short and J 6 bases short, with 14 bases between.

This chain connects TRBV27 to TRBJ2-7, with D uncertain. The V gene lost 2 bases and the J gene lost 0 bases, with 8 bases spanning the gap. The CDR3 runs 14 residues. CDR1 and CDR2 (germline): MNHEY, SMNVEV (reference sequence). CDR3 in DNA: TGTGCCAGCAGTTTAAAGGCGTCCTCCTACGAGCAGTACTTC. This sequence encodes CASSLKASSYEQYF.

J is TRBJ2-6 and V is TRBV4-2, with D hard to call. The V end was cut by 5 bases, the J end by 5 bases, with 25 bases between. The CDR3 extends over 19 amino acids. CDR1 is LGHNA, CDR2 YNFKEQ, per germline. For the CDR3, the DNA is TGTGCCAGCAGCTCGGTCAACAAAGGTTACAAAAGTCGGGCCAACGTCCTGACTTTC. Translated, it gives CASSSVNKGYKSRANVLTF.

A few counts support this clone. V is TRBV2 and J is TRBJ1-5, with TRBD1 matching 8 bases. Germline lookup yields CDR1 SNHLY and CDR2 FYNNEI. This CDR3 contains 13 residues. Unmatched junction bases numbered 4, after V lost 5 bases and J lost 7 bases. CDR3 sequence: CASSTGGRQPQHF. The CDR3 nucleotides read TGTGCCAGCAGTACAGGGGGACGCCAGCCCCAGCATTTT.